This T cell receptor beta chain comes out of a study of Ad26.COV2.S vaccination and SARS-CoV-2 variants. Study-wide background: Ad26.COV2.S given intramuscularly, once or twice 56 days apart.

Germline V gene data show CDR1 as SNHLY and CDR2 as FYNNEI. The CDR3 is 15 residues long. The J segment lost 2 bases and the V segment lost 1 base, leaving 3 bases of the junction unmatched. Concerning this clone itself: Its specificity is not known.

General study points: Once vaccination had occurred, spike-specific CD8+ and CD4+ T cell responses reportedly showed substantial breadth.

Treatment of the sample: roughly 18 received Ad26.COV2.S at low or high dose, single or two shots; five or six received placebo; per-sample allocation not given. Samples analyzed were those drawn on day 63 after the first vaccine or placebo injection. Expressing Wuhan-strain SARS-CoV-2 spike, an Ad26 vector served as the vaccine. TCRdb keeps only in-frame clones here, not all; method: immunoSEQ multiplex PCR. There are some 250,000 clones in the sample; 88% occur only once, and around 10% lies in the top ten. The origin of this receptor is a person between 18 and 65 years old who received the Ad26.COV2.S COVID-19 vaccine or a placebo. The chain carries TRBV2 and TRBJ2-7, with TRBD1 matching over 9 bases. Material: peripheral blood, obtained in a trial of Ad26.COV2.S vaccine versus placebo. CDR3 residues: CASSEEGQGTYEQYF. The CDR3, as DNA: TGTGCCAGCAGTGAAGAGGGACAGGGTACCTACGAGCAGTACTTC.